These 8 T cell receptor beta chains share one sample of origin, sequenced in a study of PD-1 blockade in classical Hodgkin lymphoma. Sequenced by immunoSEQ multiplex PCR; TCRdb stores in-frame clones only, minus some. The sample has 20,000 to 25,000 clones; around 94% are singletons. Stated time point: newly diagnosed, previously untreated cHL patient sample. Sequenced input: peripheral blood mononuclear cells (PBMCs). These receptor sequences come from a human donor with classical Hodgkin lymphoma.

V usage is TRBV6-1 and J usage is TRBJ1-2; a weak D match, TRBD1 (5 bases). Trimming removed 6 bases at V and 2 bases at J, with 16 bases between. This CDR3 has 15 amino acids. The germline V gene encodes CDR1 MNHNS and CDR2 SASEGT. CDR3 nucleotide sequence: TGTGCCAGCAGACGGGTCGGGGGGGAGAACTATGGCTACACCTTC. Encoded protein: CASRRVGGENYGYTF.

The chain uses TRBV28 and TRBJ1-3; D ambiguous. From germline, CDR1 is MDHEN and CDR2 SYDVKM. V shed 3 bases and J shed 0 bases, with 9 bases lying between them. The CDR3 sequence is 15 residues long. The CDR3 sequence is CASSLVPTSGNTIYF. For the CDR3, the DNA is TGTGCCAGCAGTTTGGTCCCTACCTCTGGAAACACCATATATTTT.

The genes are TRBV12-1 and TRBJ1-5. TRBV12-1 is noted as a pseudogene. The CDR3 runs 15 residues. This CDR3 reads CASSPLGQGNQPQHF. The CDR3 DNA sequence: TGTGCCAGCAGCCCACTAGGACAAGGTAATCAGCCCCAGCATTTT.

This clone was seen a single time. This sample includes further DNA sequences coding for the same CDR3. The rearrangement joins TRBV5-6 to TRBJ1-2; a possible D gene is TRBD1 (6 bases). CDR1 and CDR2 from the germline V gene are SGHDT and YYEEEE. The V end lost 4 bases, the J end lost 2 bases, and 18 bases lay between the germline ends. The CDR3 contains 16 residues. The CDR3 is CASSVVAQGTNYGYTF. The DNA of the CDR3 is TGTGCCAGCAGCGTGGTAGCCCAGGGGACCAACTATGGCTACACCTTC.

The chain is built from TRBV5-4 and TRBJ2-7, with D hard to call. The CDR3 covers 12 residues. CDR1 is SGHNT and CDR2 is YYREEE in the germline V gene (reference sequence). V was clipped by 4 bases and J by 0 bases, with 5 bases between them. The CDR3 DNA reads TGTGCCAGCAGCCGAGGCTCCTACGAGCAGTACTTC. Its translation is CASSRGSYEQYF.

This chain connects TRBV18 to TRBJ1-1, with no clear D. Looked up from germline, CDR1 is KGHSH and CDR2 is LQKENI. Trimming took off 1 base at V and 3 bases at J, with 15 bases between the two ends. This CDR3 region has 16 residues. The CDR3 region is CASSPLGPKVDTEAFF. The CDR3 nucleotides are TGTGCCAGCTCACCACTAGGGCCCAAAGTAGACACTGAAGCTTTCTTT.

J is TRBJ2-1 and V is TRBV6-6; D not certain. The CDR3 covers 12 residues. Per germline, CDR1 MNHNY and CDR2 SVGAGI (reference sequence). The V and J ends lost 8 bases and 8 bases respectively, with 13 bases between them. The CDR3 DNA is TGTGCCAGCCGCTCTGGGCCCCATGAGCAGTTCTTC. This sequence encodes CASRSGPHEQFF.

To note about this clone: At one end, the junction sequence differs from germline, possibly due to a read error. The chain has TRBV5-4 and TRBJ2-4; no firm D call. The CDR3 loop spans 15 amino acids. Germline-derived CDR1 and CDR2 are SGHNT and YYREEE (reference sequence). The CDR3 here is CASSLDLVNKNIQYF. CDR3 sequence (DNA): TGTGCCAGCAGTTTGGACCTTGTTAACAAAAACATTCAGTACTTC.